The T cell receptor (beta chain) described here comes from a study of graft-versus-host responses after intestinal transplantation (dated by TCRdb to the early 2020s). For the study in its entirety: Multivisceral, liver-intestinal, or isolated intestinal transplants were received by the recipients. Alloreactive clones were identified by sequencing pre-transplant mixed lymphocyte reaction products and comparing them with unstimulated pre-transplant donor and recipient T cells. After intestinal transplantation, graft-versus-host and host-versus-graft alloreactive T cell clones were followed in the graft, circulation and bone marrow using bulk TCR-beta CDR3 sequencing. Of the roughly 24 intestinal transplant recipients enrolled in the cohort, one of whom was a retransplant, 3 patients without pretransplant specimens were excluded. Rather than being sequenced by the commercial service, samples from a few later patients were sequenced in-house on an Illumina MiSeq and processed with MiXCR. All recipients received anti-thymocyte globulin induction followed by maintenance tacrolimus and steroids for three to four years. Donor T cell macrochimerism was defined as a peak of at least 4% donor T cells among recipient peripheral blood mononuclear cells.

Preparation of the library involved the immunoSEQ multiplex PCR assay. In most patients, genomic DNA was isolated using the Qiagen DNeasy Blood and Tissue Kit and sent frozen to Adaptive Biotechnologies for TCR sequencing. High-throughput TCR-beta CDR3 sequencing of genomic DNA from most patients was performed by Adaptive Biotechnologies. The paper's data handling went like this. TCR sequencing data were retrieved from Adaptive's ImmunoSEQ software for 18 patients, whereas a few other patients were processed with MiXCR and VDJtools. CD4 versus CD8 sorting errors were corrected by removing sequences found in both subsets at a frequency ratio below 5:1. CDR3 nucleotide sequences shared between donor and recipient were removed because the origin of such sequences could not be assigned. To count as alloreactive, a clone needed at least 2-fold expansion over unstimulated cells and a minimum CFSE-low frequency of 0.002% (template counts) or 0.001% (read counts). A clone was considered mappable if detected in the sequenced pre-transplant spleen, lymph node, or MLR CFSE-low populations of the donor or recipient. The cumulative frequency of alloreactive clones was calculated as a percentage of all sequences, weighted by copy number. The source is immuneACCESS, and TCRdb retained only in-frame sequences with V and J called. Part of the clones is not carried over; for the studies checked, unresolved V genes explain less than half of this, and the remainder is unexplained. V and J calls and clone size follow that table, whereas D and trimming were derived from the DNA. The sample contains about 71,000 clones, 90% of them found a single time. The leading ten clones occupy about 1.3% of the sample.

Broad study findings and their caveats: GvH clones turned up in recipient bone marrow, with some appearing earlier in ileal mucosa or blood, a pattern consistent with an intestinal mucosal origin. Conclusions were limited by the relatively low number and heterogeneity of intestinal transplant patients. In the allografts of patients with donor T cell macrochimerism, GvH to HvG T cell clonal ratios were high. Early after transplant, declines in HvG clones were associated with peak levels of circulating GvH clones.

The count of this clone is one. Its antigen is still unknown. The junction departs from germline at one end; a sequencing error may be responsible. CDR1 and CDR2 were assigned from the germline V gene (reference sequence) as SSHAT and FNYEAQ. From its cysteine to its phenylalanine, the CDR3 spans 13 amino acids. The entry retains the CDR3 DNA only, 39 bases that are in frame from base 1. Taken with the paper, the label for time point translates to: cells obtained before transplantation from donor or recipient. CD3+CD4+ and CD3+CD8+ populations were FACS-sorted from unstimulated pre-transplant donor and recipient cells taken from spleen or lymph nodes.

The rearrangement joined TRBV7-7 to TRBJ1-4, with 9 bases matching TRBD1. The receptor was isolated from a human donor who received an intestinal transplant. Sample: unstimulated CD8+ T cells sorted from spleen or lymph node cells, taken before intestinal transplant. The CDR3 region: CASSLTGGEKLFF. The sequenced DNA: TGTGCTAGCAGCTTGACAGGGGGGGAAAAACTGTTTTTT.